This TCR beta chain was sequenced for a study of beta chain features in type 1 diabetes (dated by TCRdb to the late 2010s). Study-wide context: Patients and healthy donors did not differ in mean age, gender distribution, total cell number or subset yield. A total of roughly 99 million sorted cells were examined across all samples, and the number of cells per subset was strongly correlated with RNA yield. The study compared TCRB repertoires of sorted circulating CD4+ T cell subsets between recently diagnosed type 1 diabetes patients and matched healthy donors. Whereas all 28 donors provided naive and central memory subsets, regulatory and stem cell-like memory subsets were isolated from just 8 patients and roughly 8 healthy donors. Overall results and qualifications from the work: Naive, central memory and regulatory TCRB repertoires appeared more similar among patients than among healthy donors. PCR may preferentially amplify shorter templates, but because patient and control samples were amplified and corrected together, any resulting skew would affect both groups equally. A moderate but significant shortening of TCRB CDR3 length was observed in type 1 diabetes patients in all four CD4+ subsets. HLA sub-analyses involved small numbers of individuals, so any influence of HLA type on TCRB rearrangement remained unresolved. Fewer insertions and more nucleotide deletions at VDJ recombination sites were observed in patients with type 1 diabetes, implying thymic rearrangement abnormalities. Because cDNA was sequenced instead of genomic DNA, highly expressing activated cells could be over-represented, though the groups showed no difference in activation or CD3 levels.

A single peripheral blood draw of about 116 mL on average was collected from each donor into heparinised tubes. Naive, central memory, regulatory and stem cell-like memory CD4+ T cells were sorted on a BD FACSAria II using a panel including CD45RO, CCR7, CD25, CD127, CD95 and CD27. Purity was above 98% for every sorted population. Right away, PBMCs were isolated by Lymphoprep density gradient centrifugation and were stained directly, with no culture step. To minimize batch effects, samples were stained and sorted in pairs, one healthy donor with one patient per experiment. As encoded in the germline V gene, CDR1 is SQVTM while CDR2 is ANQGSEA. V gives up 4 bases and J gives up 2 bases, and the segment between their germline ends measures 9 bases. Reading from cysteine to phenylalanine, the CDR3 counts 12 amino acids. Only the CDR3 region is kept as DNA, spanning 36 bases read in frame from base 1.

With respect to this clone: No antigen is known for it. No base-level quality is on record; no much larger clone is a single base apart.

The entire isolated RNA was reverse transcribed using the High Capacity cDNA Reverse Transcription Kit, and thus expressed TCRB transcripts were sequenced. Naive, central memory and regulatory T cell samples underwent deep immunoSEQ sequencing, averaging about 3.57 million total reads per sample. Sorted cells were lysed in RLT buffer, and RNA was extracted using DNase-treated RNeasy Micro or Mini kits according to cell number. Each cell subset was processed on its own to prevent cross-contamination, while patient and healthy donor samples were processed together. Using the immunoSEQ multiplex PCR, TCRB sequences were amplified from cDNA into 87-bp fragments spanning the CDR3 region. The amplicons were sequenced using the Illumina HiSeq platform. The authors' pipeline ran thus. Synthetic template baselines were used to correct PCR bias computationally, reads within Hamming distance 2 were collapsed, and singletons that could not be merged were discarded. Reads were aligned to IMGT to assign V, D and J genes, CDR3 length, and insertions or deletions at six rearrangement sites. Clonotype counts were normalized to sorted cell number within each subset before computing true diversity and Gini coefficients with the tcR R package. Repertoire sharing was quantified using the overlap coefficient calculated on TCRB nucleotide sequences. Out-of-frame TCRB sequences from naive cells were analyzed as a proxy for the pre-selection repertoire. Entries here come from immuneACCESS through TCRdb and include only in-frame sequences with V and J called. Some clones fail to appear in such tables; in the studies checked, an unresolved V gene covers under half of the shortfall, and the cause of the remainder is unknown. Clonal size and the V and J genes are those of that table, whereas D and trimming came from the DNA. The sample table holds about 280,000 clones, of which roughly 15% were seen once. The top ten constitute roughly 0.015% of the sample.

Material for sequencing was naive CD4+ T cells from blood. In light of the paper, this sample's cell subset or site label describes: true naive CD4+ T cells. This clonotype originated in a man aged 18 to 29 with type 1 diabetes. The rearrangement combines TRBV29-1 with TRBJ2-7, and possibly TRBD2, on 5 matching bases. The bases are TGCAGCGTTGTGTGGGAGACCTACGAGCAGTACTTC. This translates into CSVVWETYEQYF.